The TCR beta chain described here comes from a study of identical twins. V shed 6 bases and J 3 bases; nucleotides not matched to a gene: 10. Germline CDR1 and CDR2: SGHAT and FQNNGV. This CDR3 spans 16 amino acids. Findings and limits, study-wide: Models predicted less out-of-frame TCR alpha sharing in monozygotic twins than was found. Partly confounded zero-insertion analyses could result from invariant MAIT and iNKT cells. Insertion counts were lower in abundant cord blood beta clonotypes, a trend that memory repertoires did not show.

A few counts support this clonotype. The antigen is undetermined. A template switching step contributed a universal primer site, while unique molecular identifiers were present in the cDNA. One entry per CDR3 protein results from TCRdb running MiXCR on the 5' RACE reads. The sample shows under 300,000 distinct CDR3 sequences, 10% to 15% of them seen only once. The same sample was also used in a study of yellow fever vaccine responses in identical twins.

The sequence was collected from a woman between 18 and 29 years old in good health. This sequence joins TRBV11-2 and TRBJ2-1; TRBD2 matches at 8 bases. The sample was memory (CD45RO+) T cells sorted from blood. Written as DNA, the CDR3 is TGTGCCAGCAGTAGAACCCTAGCGGGCAACTACAATGAGCAGTTCTTC. It specifies CASSRTLAGNYNEQFF.